These 8 T cell receptor beta chains were all obtained from the same sample, sequenced in a study of T cell responses to AZD1222 COVID-19 vaccine. The repertoire was sequenced with immunoSEQ multiplex PCR; TCRdb's copy has only in-frame clones and lacks some. The sample holds some 78,000 clones, approximately 83% seen once. The material was peripheral blood, obtained 28 days after the second AZD1222 dose. These receptor sequences come from an adult who received the AZD1222 COVID-19 vaccine.

The gene calls are TRBV7-6 and TRBJ1-6; 7 bases are a match to TRBD1. The CDR3 covers 15 residues. Per germline, CDR1 SGHVS and CDR2 FNYEAQ. After removal of 3 bases from V and 5 bases from J, the junction contained 4 bases not matched to a gene. The CDR3 DNA reads as TGTGCCAGCAGCTTCCGGACAGGAAATAATTCACCCCTCCACTTT. Translated, it gives CASSFRTGNNSPLHF.

The chain recombines TRBV12-3 or TRBV12-4 with TRBJ1-1; D remains unclear. V lost 2 bases, J lost 1 base, and 5 bases lay in between. CDR3 length: 13 amino acids. CDR3 sequence reads: CASSLFQNTEAFF. CDR3 coding DNA: TGTGCCAGCAGTTTATTTCAGAACACTGAAGCTTTCTTT.

The chain combines TRBV5-1 with TRBJ2-7, with TRBD1 matching over 7 bases. V was clipped by 1 base and J by 3 bases; unmatched bases: 7. CDR1 and CDR2 (germline): SGHRS, YFSETQ. The CDR3 runs to 15 residues. This CDR3 is CASSLKRGQGYEQYF. The CDR3, as DNA: TGCGCCAGCAGCTTGAAAAGGGGGCAGGGCTACGAGCAGTACTTC.

The CDR3 DNA reads as TGTGCCATCAGTGAGAGACTAGCGGATCCCTACGAGCAGTACTTC. Its protein is CAISERLADPYEQYF. V gene TRBV10-3 combines with J gene TRBJ2-7; 9 nucleotides agree with TRBD2. V shed 2 bases and J 2 bases; nucleotides not matched to a gene: 4. CDR1 ENHRY and CDR2 SYGVKD come from the germline V gene. The CDR3 length is 15 residues.

The V call is TRBV10-2, the J call TRBJ2-2; weak D call: TRBD2 (5 bases). The germline V gene encodes CDR1 WSHSY and CDR2 SAAADI. The CDR3 length is 17 residues. V gave up 2 bases and J gave up 6 bases, with 19 bases separating them. The CDR3 DNA reads as TGCGCCAGCAGTGAGGCGCTCGGACTGGCGGGCGCCGGGGAGCTGTTTTTT. This gives the protein CASSEALGLAGAGELFF.

This sequence joins TRBV28 and TRBJ1-5; 7 nucleotides align to TRBD1. Trimming at V came to 5 bases and at J to 0 bases, leaving 10 bases not matched to a gene. The CDR3 runs 17 residues. CDR1 and CDR2 from the germline V gene are MDHEN and SYDVKM. CDR3 nucleotide sequence: TGTGCCAGCAGTCGATCCGGGACAGTCGATAGCAATCAGCCCCAGCATTTT. Translating it yields CASSRSGTVDSNQPQHF.

This sequence joins TRBV28 and TRBJ1-3; possible D gene TRBD1, 5 bases. V was shortened by 5 bases and J by 2 bases, with 19 bases between the two germline ends. The CDR3 runs 17 residues. The germline CDR1 and CDR2 sequences are MDHEN and SYDVKM. This CDR3 is CASSRTGAQSPGNTIYF. DNA for the CDR3: TGTGCCAGCAGTCGCACAGGTGCCCAATCTCCTGGAAACACCATATATTTT.

This chain links TRBV7-5 with TRBJ1-5. TRBV7-5 is termed a pseudogene. The CDR3 contains 17 residues. The CDR3 loop is CARSLEFYGEGEQPQHF. The CDR3 nucleotides are TGTGCCAGAAGCTTAGAGTTTTACGGGGAGGGGGAACAGCCCCAGCATTTT.